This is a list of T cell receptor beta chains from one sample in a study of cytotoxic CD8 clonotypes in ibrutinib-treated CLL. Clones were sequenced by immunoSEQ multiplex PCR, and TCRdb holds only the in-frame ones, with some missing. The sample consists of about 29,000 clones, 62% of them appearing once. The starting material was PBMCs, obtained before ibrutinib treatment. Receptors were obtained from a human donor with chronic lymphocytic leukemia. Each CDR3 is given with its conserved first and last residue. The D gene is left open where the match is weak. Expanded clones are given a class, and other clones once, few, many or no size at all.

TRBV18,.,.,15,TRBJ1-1,TGTGCCAGCTCCCCATTAAGCGACGTTAACACTGAAGCTTTCTTT,CASSPLSDVNTEAFF
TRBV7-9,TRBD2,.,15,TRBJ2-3,TGTGCCAGCAGCGCCGGACTAGCGGACACAGATACGCAGTATTTT,CASSAGLADTDTQYF
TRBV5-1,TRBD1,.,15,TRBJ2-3,TGCGCCAGCAGTTGGACAGGGGACCACACAGATACGCAGTATTTT,CASSWTGDHTDTQYF
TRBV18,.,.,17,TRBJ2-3,TGTGCCAGCTCCTCCTCAAGTGTGTGGAGCTACACAGATACGCAGTATTTT,CASSSSSVWSYTDTQYF
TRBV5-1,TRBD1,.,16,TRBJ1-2,TGCGCCAGCAGCTTTAGCCCCTCCGGGACAGTCTATGGCTACACCTTC,CASSFSPSGTVYGYTF
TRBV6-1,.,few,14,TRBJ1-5,TGTGCCAGCAGTGAAGTTCCGGGGTGGCAGCCCCAGCATTTT,CASSEVPGWQPQHF
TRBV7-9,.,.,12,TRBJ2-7,TGTGCCAGCAGAGCCGGAAGTGGCGAGCAGTACTTC,CASRAGSGEQYF
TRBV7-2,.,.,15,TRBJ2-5,TGTGCCAGCAGCCCGTGGGCGGGGAACCAAGAGACCCAGTACTTC,CASSPWAGNQETQYF
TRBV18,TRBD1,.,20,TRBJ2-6,TGTGCCAGCTCACCAAGGCCCCTGAACAGGGGAAGCTCTGGGGCCAACGTCCTGACTTTC,CASSPRPLNRGSSGANVLTF
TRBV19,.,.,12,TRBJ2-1,TGTGCCAGTAGTATGAAATTATATGAGCAGTTCTTC,CASSMKLYEQFF
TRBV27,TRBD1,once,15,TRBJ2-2,TGTGCCAGCACCCTGACAGGGGCGTTTACCGGGGAGCTGTTTTTT,CASTLTGAFTGELFF
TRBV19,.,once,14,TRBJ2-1,TGTGCCAGTAGTCCCTTAGCGCTCTACAATGAGCAGTTCTTC,CASSPLALYNEQFF
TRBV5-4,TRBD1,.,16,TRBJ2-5,TGTGCCAGCAGCTATCAGGGGACAGGGGTTCGCGAGACCCAGTACTTC,CASSYQGTGVRETQYF
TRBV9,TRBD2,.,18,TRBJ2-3,TGTGCCAGCAGCCCCCGGACCGGGACTAGCGGGAGCACAGATACGCAGTATTTT,CASSPRTGTSGSTDTQYF
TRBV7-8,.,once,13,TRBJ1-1,TGTGCCAGCAGCCAGGCGGGGAACACTGAAGCTTTCTTT,CASSQAGNTEAFF
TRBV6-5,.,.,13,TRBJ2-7,TGTGCCAGCAGTGCCGACTGGAGCAGGGAGCAGTACTTC,CASSADWSREQYF
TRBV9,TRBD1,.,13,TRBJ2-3,TGTGCCAGCCAACAGGGGGCTGGGGATACGCAGTATTTT,CASQQGAGDTQYF
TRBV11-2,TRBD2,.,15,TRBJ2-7,TGTGCCAGCAGCTTAGGATCGGGGGGAATCTACGAGCAGTACTTC,CASSLGSGGIYEQYF
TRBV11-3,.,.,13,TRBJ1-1,TGTGCCAGCAGCTTAGACCAGACAAATGAAGCTTTCTTT,CASSLDQTNEAFF
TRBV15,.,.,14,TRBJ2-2,TGTGCCACCAGCCCTTTATGGAACACCGGGGAGCTGTTTTTT,CATSPLWNTGELFF
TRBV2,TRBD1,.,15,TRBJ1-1,TGTGCCAGCAGTTTAATGGGACAGCCAGGGACTGAAGCTTTCTTT,CASSLMGQPGTEAFF
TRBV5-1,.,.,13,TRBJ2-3,TGCGCCAGCAGCTTCGGGGGCTCGGATACGCAGTATTTT,CASSFGGSDTQYF
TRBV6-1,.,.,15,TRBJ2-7,TGTGCCAGCAGTGAAGGGGCAGGATTTTCCTACGAGCAGTACTTC,CASSEGAGFSYEQYF
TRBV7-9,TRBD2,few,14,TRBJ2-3,TGTGCCAGCAGCCGGACTAGCGGCACAGATACGCAGTATTTT,CASSRTSGTDTQYF
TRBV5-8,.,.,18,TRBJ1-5,TGTGCCAGCAGCTTGGTCTTTTTCCGACCCTCAAGCAATCAGCCCCAGCATTTT,CASSLVFFRPSSNQPQHF
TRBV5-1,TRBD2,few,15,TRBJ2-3,TGCGCCAGCCATCGGACTAGCGGGGAAACAGATACGCAGTATTTT,CASHRTSGETDTQYF
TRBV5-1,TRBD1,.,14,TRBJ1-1,TGCGCCAGCAGCTTTGACAGCAGGGGGACTGAAGCTTTCTTT,CASSFDSRGTEAFF
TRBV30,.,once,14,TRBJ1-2,TGTGCCTGGATCCCCAAACAGGCCGAGTCGGGCTACACCTTC,CAWIPKQAESGYTF
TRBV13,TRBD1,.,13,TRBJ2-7,TGTGCCAGCAAGAGACAGGGGGCGTTTGAGCAGTACTTC,CASKRQGAFEQYF
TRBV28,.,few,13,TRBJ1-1,TGTGCCAGCAGTTTGGCCCCCCGGCTTGAAGCTTTCTTT,CASSLAPRLEAFF
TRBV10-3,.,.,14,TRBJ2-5,TGTGCCATCAGTGAGTCGGGAGTTCAAGAGACCCAGTACTTC,CAISESGVQETQYF
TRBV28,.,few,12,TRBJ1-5,TGTGCCAGCAGTTCAAGTGGTCAGCCCCAGCATTTT,CASSSSGQPQHF
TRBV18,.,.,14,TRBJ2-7,TGTGCCAGCTCACCGGATAGAGCGTCCTACGAGCAGTACTTC,CASSPDRASYEQYF
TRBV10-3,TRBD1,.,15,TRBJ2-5,TGTGCCATCAGACCGGGACAGGGGGGGCAAGAGACCCAGTACTTC,CAIRPGQGGQETQYF
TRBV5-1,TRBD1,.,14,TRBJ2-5,TGCGCCAGCAGCCTAGACAGGGTTTTGGAGACCCAGTACTTC,CASSLDRVLETQYF
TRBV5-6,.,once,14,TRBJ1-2,TGTGCCAGCAGCTTGACGGGGCGGTTCTATGGCTACACCTTC,CASSLTGRFYGYTF
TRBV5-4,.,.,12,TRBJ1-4,TGTGCCAGCAGCTTAGATAATGAAAAACTGTTTTTT,CASSLDNEKLFF
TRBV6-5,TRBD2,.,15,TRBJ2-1,TGTGCCAGCAGCCGCTCGACTAGCGCTTACAATGAGCAGTTCTTC,CASSRSTSAYNEQFF
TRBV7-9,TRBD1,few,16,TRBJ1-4,TGTGCCAGCAGCAGCAACCGGGACAGGGGTGTGGAAAAACTGTTTTTT,CASSSNRDRGVEKLFF
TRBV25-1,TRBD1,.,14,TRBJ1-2,TGTGCCAGCAGAAGACAGGGGGCTTTCTATGGCTACACCTTC,CASRRQGAFYGYTF
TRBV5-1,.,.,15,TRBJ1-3,TGCGCCAGCAGCTTGAATATGGACTCTGGAAACACCATATATTTT,CASSLNMDSGNTIYF
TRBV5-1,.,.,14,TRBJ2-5,TGCGCCAGCAGCTCCCCTCAGGGGGGAGAGACCCAGTACTTC,CASSSPQGGETQYF